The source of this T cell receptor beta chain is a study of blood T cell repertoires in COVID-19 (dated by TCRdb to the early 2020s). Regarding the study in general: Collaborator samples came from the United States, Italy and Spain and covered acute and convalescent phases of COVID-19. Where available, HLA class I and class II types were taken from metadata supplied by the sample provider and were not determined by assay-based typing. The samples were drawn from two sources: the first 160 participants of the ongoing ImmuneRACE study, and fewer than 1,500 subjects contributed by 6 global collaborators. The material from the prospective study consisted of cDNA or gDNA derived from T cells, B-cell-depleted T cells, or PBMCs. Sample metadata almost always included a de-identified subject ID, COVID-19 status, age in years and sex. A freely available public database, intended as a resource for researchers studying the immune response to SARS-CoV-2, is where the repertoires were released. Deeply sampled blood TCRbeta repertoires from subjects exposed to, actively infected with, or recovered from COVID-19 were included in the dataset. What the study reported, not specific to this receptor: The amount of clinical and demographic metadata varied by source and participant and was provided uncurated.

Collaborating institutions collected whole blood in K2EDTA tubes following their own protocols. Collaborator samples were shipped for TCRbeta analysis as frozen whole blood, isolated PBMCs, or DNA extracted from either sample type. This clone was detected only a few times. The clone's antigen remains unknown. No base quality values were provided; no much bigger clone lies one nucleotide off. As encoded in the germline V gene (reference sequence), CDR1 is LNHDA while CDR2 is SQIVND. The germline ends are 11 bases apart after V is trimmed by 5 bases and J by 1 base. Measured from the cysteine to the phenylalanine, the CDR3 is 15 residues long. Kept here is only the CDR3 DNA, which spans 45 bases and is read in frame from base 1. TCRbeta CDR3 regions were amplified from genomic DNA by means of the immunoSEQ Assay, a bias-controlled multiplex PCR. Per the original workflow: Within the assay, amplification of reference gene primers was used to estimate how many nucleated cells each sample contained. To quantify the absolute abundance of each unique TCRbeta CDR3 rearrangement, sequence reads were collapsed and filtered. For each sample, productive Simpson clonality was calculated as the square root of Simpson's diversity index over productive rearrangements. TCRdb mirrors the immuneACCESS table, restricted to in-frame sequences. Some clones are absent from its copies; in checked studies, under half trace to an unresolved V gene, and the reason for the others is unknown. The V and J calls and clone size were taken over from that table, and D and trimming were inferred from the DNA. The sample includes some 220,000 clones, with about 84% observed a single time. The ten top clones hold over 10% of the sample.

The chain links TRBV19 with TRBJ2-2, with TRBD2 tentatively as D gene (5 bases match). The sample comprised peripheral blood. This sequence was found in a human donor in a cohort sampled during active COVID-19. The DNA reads TGTGCCAGTAGTTCTCGGACTGTGAACACCGGGGAGCTGTTTTTT. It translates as CASSSRTVNTGELFF.